This entry lists 21 T cell receptor beta chains sequenced from one sample in a study of T-cell reconstitution after alpha-beta-depleted transplantation in children. TCRbeta library preparation incorporated unique molecular identifiers. TCRdb re-derived calls from the PCR reads in MiXCR, one entry per CDR3 protein. This sample has around 450,000 distinct CDR3 sequences, with 10% to 13% found just once. Sequenced here: PBMCs, sampled before TCRalphabeta/CD19-depleted stem cell transplant. These receptors came from a child aged 2 to 9 with inherited bone marrow failure, due to receive a stem cell transplant.

V is TRBV3-1 and J is TRBJ2-1; 8 bases line up with TRBD1. CDR1 is LGHDT, CDR2 YNNKEL, per germline (reference sequence). V shed 4 bases, J shed 4 bases, and the junction held 9 bases outside the gene matches. The CDR3 loop spans 16 amino acids. The CDR3 region is CASSPRTGPPYNEQFF. The CDR3 nucleotides read TGTGCCAGCAGCCCGCGGACAGGGCCGCCATACAATGAGCAGTTCTTC.

Ten or more counts support this clonotype. J is TRBJ1-1 and V is TRBV12-3 or TRBV12-4, with D unresolved. Trimming pared 3 bases from V and 1 base from J, leaving 6 bases between. The CDR3 sequence is 13 residues long. The DNA for the CDR3 is TGTGCCAGCAGTTTCCCGGGGAACACTGAAGCTTTCTTT. It encodes CASSFPGNTEAFF.

This clonotype has a handful of counts. The gene calls are TRBV24-1 and TRBJ2-1, with TRBD1 identical over 7 bases. The V segment lost 6 bases and the J segment 2 bases; nucleotides outside the gene matches: 9. Germline CDR1 and CDR2: KGHDR and SFDVKD. The CDR3 runs to 16 residues. The CDR3 here is CATSSGGIGPYNEQFF. The CDR3 DNA reads as TGTGCCACCAGTTCAGGGGGTATTGGTCCCTACAATGAGCAGTTCTTC.

The chain links TRBV27 to TRBJ2-5; 12 nucleotides align to TRBD2. Per germline, CDR1 MNHEY and CDR2 SMNVEV (reference sequence). This CDR3 contains 15 residues. J lost 5 bases, V lost 9 bases, and 10 bases had no gene match. This chain's CDR3 is CARRLAGDRGETQYF. In DNA form, the CDR3 reads TGTGCCAGACGACTAGCGGGAGATAGAGGGGAGACCCAGTACTTC.

This clonotype came up a few times. This chain connects TRBV12-3 or TRBV12-4 to TRBJ2-1; TRBD2 matches at 8 bases. This CDR3 has 16 amino acids. Trimming cost V 6 bases and J 6 bases; bases outside gene matches: 13. The CDR3: CASRPEVQRESNEQFF. CDR3 nucleotides: TGTGCCAGCAGACCAGAAGTCCAGCGGGAGAGCAATGAGCAGTTCTTC.

This clonotype was observed a few times. The CDR3 sequence is CASSAPQGQGTQYF. DNA of the CDR3: TGCGCCAGCAGTGCCCCCCAGGGTCAGGGGACCCAGTACTTC. The rearrangement joins TRBV4-1 to TRBJ2-5, with TRBD1 as a possible D gene (5 bases). CDR3 length: 14 residues. Trimming cost V 6 bases and J 7 bases, with 18 bases left between them. Germline CDR1 MGHRA, CDR2 YSYEKL.

This clonotype was counted at least ten times. This rearrangement joins TRBV11-2 to TRBJ2-5; D possibly uses TRBD1 or TRBD2 (5 bases each). Germline V gene lookup returns CDR1 SGHAT and CDR2 FQNNGV. There are 17 residues in the CDR3. Trimming left V 3 bases short and J 2 bases short, with 19 bases between. This CDR3 is CASSFFPRGRHQETQYF. CDR3 nucleotide sequence: TGTGCCAGCAGCTTTTTCCCCCGGGGACGTCATCAAGAGACCCAGTACTTC.

The table lists this clonotype with a few counts. The V call is TRBV20-1, the J call TRBJ2-1; TRBD2 agrees at 14 bases. The germline V gene encodes CDR1 DFQATT and CDR2 SNEGSKA (reference sequence). With V trimmed by 6 bases and J by 4 bases, 8 bases remained unmatched. The CDR3 has 16 amino acids. The CDR3 nucleotides read TGCAGTGCGAGACTAGCGGGAGGGCCGGCGTACAATGAGCAGTTCTTC. Its protein product is CSARLAGGPAYNEQFF.

The V and J genes are TRBV20-1 and TRBJ2-7; the D is unclear. Trimming took 2 bases from V and 5 from J, leaving 7 bases between them. Germline CDR1 and CDR2: DFQATT and SNEGSKA (reference sequence). The CDR3 runs to 11 residues. CDR3 region: CSARRADEQYF. The CDR3 nucleotides read TGCAGTGCTAGACGGGCCGACGAGCAGTACTTC.

This clonotype was observed many times. This chain joins TRBV11-2 and TRBJ2-6; D might be TRBD2 (5 bases). The length of the CDR3 is 13 residues. The V gene's germline CDR1 is SGHAT and CDR2 FQNNGV. The ends were cut back, 3 bases at V and 13 bases at J, with 13 bases in the middle. CDR3 DNA: TGTGCCAGCAGCTTTACATTCGGGATTGTCCTGACTTTC. Its protein is CASSFTFGIVLTF.

Many counts were recorded for this clonotype. This chain joins TRBV7-2 and TRBJ2-5, with D unresolved. The CDR3 runs to 15 residues. The V gene lost 1 base and the J gene lost 3 bases, with 12 bases spanning the gap. Germline V gene sequence: CDR1 SGHTA, CDR2 FQGNSA. The CDR3 loop reads CASSLVWADEETQYF. DNA for the CDR3: TGTGCCAGCAGCTTAGTATGGGCGGATGAAGAGACCCAGTACTTC. The whole variable domain, remainder taken from reference TRBV7-2 and TRBJ2-5, is GAGVSQSPSNKVTEKGKDVELRCDPISGHTALYWYRQSLGQGLEFLIYFQGNSAPDKSGLPSDRFSAERTGGSVSTLTIQRTQQEDSAVYLCASSLVWADEETQYFGPGTRLLVL.

This clonotype was observed a few times. This sequence joins TRBV30 and TRBJ1-4; D ambiguous. Per the germline V gene, CDR1 is GTSNPN and CDR2 is SVGIG (reference sequence). The CDR3 length is 12 residues. V was trimmed by 3 bases and J by 0 bases, leaving 2 bases between them. The CDR3 DNA is TGTGCCTGGAGCTCAACTAATGAAAAACTGTTTTTT. It codes for CAWSSTNEKLFF.

This chain uses TRBV19 with TRBJ2-5; no definite D call. Germline CDR1 reads LNHDA; CDR2 reads SQIVND (reference sequence). This CDR3 region has 14 residues. The V gene lost 6 bases and the J gene lost 0 bases, with 11 bases spanning the gap. The CDR3, as DNA: TGTGCCAGTAGACCCCCCGGGTACCAAGAGACCCAGTACTTC. Encoded protein: CASRPPGYQETQYF. The full variable domain, with the rest looked up from reference TRBV19 and TRBJ2-5, is DGGITQSPKYLFRKEGQNVTLSCEQNLNHDAMYWYRQDPGQGLRLIYYSQIVNDFQKGDIAEGYSVSREKKESFPLTVTSAQKNPTAFYLCASRPPGYQETQYFGPGTRLLVL.

This clonotype was observed at least ten times. CDR3 in DNA: TGTGCCAGCACCCTGGCGGAGGGCACTGAAGCTTTCTTT. Its translation is CASTLAEGTEAFF. The chain links TRBV5-6 to TRBJ1-1; D not certain. CDR3 size: 13 residues. Trimming removed 6 bases at V and 4 bases at J, with 13 bases between. Germline V gene data show CDR1 as SGHDT and CDR2 as YYEEEE.

This clonotype has at least ten counts. This chain joins TRBV15 and TRBJ2-5, with D tentatively TRBD1 or TRBD2 (5 bases each). CDR1 and CDR2 from the germline V gene are LNHNV and YYDKDF (reference sequence). CDR3 size: 17 residues. The germline V and J ends were trimmed by 1 base and 0 bases, with 15 bases remaining between them. Written as DNA, the CDR3 is TGTGCCACCAGCAGAGTCTGGGGACGTGGTTACCAAGAGACCCAGTACTTC. Amino acid sequence: CATSRVWGRGYQETQYF.

This clonotype was found many times. This sequence joins TRBV5-1 and TRBJ2-3, with TRBD2 as a possible D gene (5 bases). The CDR3 extends over 16 amino acids. The ends were cut back, 1 base at V and 0 bases at J, with 12 bases in the middle. Per the germline V gene, CDR1 is SGHRS and CDR2 is YFSETQ. CDR3 loop: CASSLPQAASTDTQYF. The CDR3 bases are TGCGCCAGCAGCTTGCCTCAAGCGGCTAGCACAGATACGCAGTATTTT.

This clonotype appeared many times. The V and J genes are TRBV3-1 and TRBJ2-7; 7 nucleotides agree with TRBD2. There are 15 residues in the CDR3. The V segment lost 4 bases and the J segment 5 bases; nucleotides outside the gene matches: 11. Per germline, CDR1 LGHDT and CDR2 YNNKEL (reference sequence). This chain's CDR3 is CASSPLGRENDEQYF. CDR3 nucleotide sequence: TGTGCCAGCAGCCCTTTAGGGCGGGAGAACGACGAGCAGTACTTC.

This clonotype was counted only a few times. This chain's CDR3 is CAAWTVTTYNEQFF. CDR3 DNA sequence: TGTGCCGCCTGGACAGTGACCACCTACAATGAGCAGTTCTTC. This rearrangement joins TRBV10-3 to TRBJ2-1; D might be TRBD1 (6 bases). Trimming pared 11 bases from V and 2 bases from J, leaving 16 bases between. CDR1 is ENHRY and CDR2 is SYGVKD in the germline V gene. This CDR3 is 14 amino acids long.

This clonotype has more than one count but fewer than ten. The chain uses TRBV6-1 and TRBJ2-1, with a possible D match to TRBD2 (5 bases). This CDR3 is built from 16 residues. Germline lookup yields CDR1 MNHNS and CDR2 SASEGT. The ends were cut back, 6 bases at V and 4 bases at J, with 19 bases in the middle. CDR3 bases: TGTGCCAGCAGGAAGGACGGAGGCAATGGGTACAATGAGCAGTTCTTC. Translating it yields CASRKDGGNGYNEQFF.

This clonotype was counted a few times. The chain joins TRBV27 to TRBJ2-1, with a possible D match to TRBD2 (7 bases). This CDR3 has 14 residues. Germline CDR1 and CDR2: MNHEY and SMNVEV (reference sequence). The V and J ends lost 5 bases and 9 bases respectively, with 17 bases between them. CDR3 DNA: TGTGCCAGCAGTCCAGGGGAGGGGGTCGGTGAGCAGTTCTTC. Amino acid sequence: CASSPGEGVGEQFF.

This clonotype was picked up many times. V gene TRBV12-3 or TRBV12-4 combines with J gene TRBJ2-7; no firm D call. Trimming stripped 5 bases from V and 6 bases from J, with 11 bases between. The CDR3 has 12 amino acids. CDR3 protein: CASSRIPLEQYF. The CDR3 bases are TGTGCCAGCAGTCGGATCCCCCTCGAGCAGTACTTC.